The source of this T cell receptor beta chain is a study of T cell responses to AZD1222 COVID-19 vaccine. Broader study findings: White British donors predominated, females outnumbered males, and clonal diversity was possibly underestimated. Nearly half of spike-specific TCRs reportedly target variant regions that are unmutated in the B.1.351 and B.1.1.7 variants. Seropositive status at baseline applied to only a handful of AZD1222 recipients. The CD4 TCRs associated with vaccination extended across spike and predominated at 160-218 and 743-854.

The germline V and J ends were trimmed by 1 base and 5 bases, with 5 bases remaining between them. The CDR3 has 12 residues. TCRdb's copy holds only in-frame clones and misses some; the assay was immunoSEQ multiplex PCR. The table lists 150,000 to 180,000 clones, roughly nine tenths of them singletons. In regard to this clone: What it binds is not known.

The sequence derives from an adult who had recovered from COVID-19. The sample was peripheral blood, taken after recovery from COVID-19. The chain links TRBV12-3 or TRBV12-4 to TRBJ2-5; unclear D gene. The CDR3: CASSLEPETQYF. The CDR3 DNA is TGTGCCAGCAGTTTAGAGCCTGAGACCCAGTACTTC.